The subject of this entry is one T cell receptor (beta chain). Membership in each cohort depended on participant-reported clinical history. Cohort 3 donors were reported recovered after two negative PCRs, clearance, or symptom resolution. This sample was included in a study of blood T cell repertoires in COVID-19. Background on the study: T cells, B-cell-depleted T cells, or PBMCs provided the cDNA or gDNA that served as material.

Repertoires were generated with immunoSEQ multiplex PCR, while TCRdb's copy carries only in-frame clones and drops some. The sample carries about 160,000 clones, 75% to 85% recorded once. V lost 5 bases and J 2 bases, leaving 11 bases between the germline ends. Germline V lookup: CDR1 MRHNA, CDR2 SNTAGT. This CDR3 has 14 amino acids. The rearrangement joins TRBV6-4 to TRBJ2-3; D is unclear. Sequenced input: PBMCs or T cells enriched from blood (not recorded which). The clonotype comes from a man aged 40-50 years who had recovered from COVID-19. The DNA of the CDR3 is TGTGCCAGCAGTTCCGGTGATGACACAGATACGCAGTATTTT. This codes for CASSSGDDTDTQYF.